This T cell receptor (beta chain) stems from a study of Tregs in tolerant kidney transplant recipients. Assay used: immunoSEQ multiplex PCR; TCRdb lists only in-frame clones, some missing. This table has more than 90,000 clones, 92% appearing once. In this sample, this clone turned up once. Its target is not known. CDR1 and CDR2 from the germline V gene are LGHNT and FRNRAP. The CDR3 spans 14 residues. V lost 1 base to trimming and J lost 6 bases, with 9 bases between them. Unstimulated Tregs (CD4+CD25+CD127-) and CD4+CD25- non-Tregs were sorted from PBMCs. General study findings and limits: The small number of patients limits these findings pending further validation. Biological reproducibility was not directly addressed in this study. Tregs expanded with activated donor B cells seemed most donor-specific.

The sequenced material came from CD4+ T cells from blood. The chain is built from TRBV12-5 and TRBJ2-2; D gene unclear. This receptor was obtained from a human donor in good health. The CDR3: CASGLGGSAGELFF. The CDR3 bases are TGTGCTAGTGGTTTGGGGGGTTCGGCCGGGGAGCTGTTTTTT. Variable domain in full (rest from reference TRBV12-5 and TRBJ2-2): DARVTQTPRHKVTEMGQEVTMRCQPILGHNTVFWYRQTMMQGLELLAYFRNRAPLDDSGMPKDRFSAEMPDATLATLKIQPSEPRDSAVYFCASGLGGSAGELFFGEGSRLTVL.